Here is one T cell receptor beta chain with its context. Generated by immunoSEQ multiplex PCR, the TCRdb table keeps only in-frame clones and is missing some. The sample holds roughly 180,000 clones, about 81% seen once. The record originates from a study of blood T cell repertoires in COVID-19. In the study overall: The analysed material was cDNA or gDNA that came from T cells, B-cell-depleted T cells, or PBMCs.

The length of the CDR3 is 18 residues. Germline-derived CDR1 and CDR2 are LNHDA and SQIVND (reference sequence). V dropped 7 bases and J dropped 5; count of bases not matched to a gene: 20. This clonotype was sampled from a woman of 80 years or more with COVID-19, enrolled during active disease. V and J are TRBV19 and TRBJ2-5; 9 bases map to TRBD1. Sequenced sample: peripheral blood. CDR3 sequence reads: CASTPKWGQGGRLETQYF. The DNA for the CDR3 is TGTGCCAGTACCCCGAAGTGGGGACAGGGTGGTCGCTTGGAGACCCAGTACTTC.